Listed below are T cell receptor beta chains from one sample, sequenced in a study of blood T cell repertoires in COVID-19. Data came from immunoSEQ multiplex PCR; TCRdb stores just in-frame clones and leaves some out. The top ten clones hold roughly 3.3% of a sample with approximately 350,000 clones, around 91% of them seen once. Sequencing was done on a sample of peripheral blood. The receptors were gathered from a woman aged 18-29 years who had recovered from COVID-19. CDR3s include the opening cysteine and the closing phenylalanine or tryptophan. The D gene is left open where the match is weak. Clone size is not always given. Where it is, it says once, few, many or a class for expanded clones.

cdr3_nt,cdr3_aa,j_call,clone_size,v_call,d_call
TGTGCCAGCTCACCACAGGCAGGGGGCCAGGCCGAGCAGTTCTTC,CASSPQAGGQAEQFF,TRBJ2-1,-,TRBV18,TRBD1
TGTGCCAGCAGCCCTACGGTCGGACAGGGAAGAAACTACACCTTC,CASSPTVGQGRNYTF,TRBJ1-2,-,TRBV21-1,-
TGTGCCAGCAGTGCCCAGATATACAATGAGCAGTTCTTC,CASSAQIYNEQFF,TRBJ2-1,-,TRBV25-1,-
TGCGCCAGCAGCCAGGGTCTCTCTGGAAACACCATATATTTT,CASSQGLSGNTIYF,TRBJ1-3,-,TRBV5-1,-
TGTGCCAGCAGCTTGGGACTTCCGAACACCGGGGAGCTGTTTTTT,CASSLGLPNTGELFF,TRBJ2-2,-,TRBV7-9,-
TGTGCCAGCAGCGCCGCCCCGGGACTAGCGGGTCTCCGCGACAATGAGCAGTTCTTC,CASSAAPGLAGLRDNEQFF,TRBJ2-1,-,TRBV9,TRBD2
TGCGCCAGCAGCTTCCCCTATACAGGGTCACAAGAGACCCAGTACTTC,CASSFPYTGSQETQYF,TRBJ2-5,-,TRBV5-1,-
TGTGCCAGTAGTAGACCGGGGGTTAGCAATCAGCCCCAGCATTTT,CASSRPGVSNQPQHF,TRBJ1-5,-,TRBV19,-
TGTGCCAGCAGCGTAGGGAGCGGGATTAGCACAGATACGCAGTATTTT,CASSVGSGISTDTQYF,TRBJ2-3,-,TRBV9,TRBD2
TGTGCCAGCAGCTTATCGGCAGGTTATGGCTACACCTTC,CASSLSAGYGYTF,TRBJ1-2,-,TRBV7-9,-
TGTGCCAGCAGCGTGGGACTAGCGGGAGGGTGGCCTGAGCAGTTCTTC,CASSVGLAGGWPEQFF,TRBJ2-1,once,TRBV9,TRBD2
TGCAGCGTTGCCTCACTAGCGGGGCCGCAAGAGACCCAGTACTTC,CSVASLAGPQETQYF,TRBJ2-5,-,TRBV29-1,TRBD2
TGTGCCAGCAGCCCAATGGCTAGCACGAATGAGCAGTTCTTC,CASSPMASTNEQFF,TRBJ2-1,-,TRBV7-6,-
TGTGCCAGCAGTGGGGGACTAGCAGCGGGGGGAGATACGCAGTATTTT,CASSGGLAAGGDTQYF,TRBJ2-3,-,TRBV6-1,TRBD2
TGCGCCAGCAGCTTGGAATTCGATGGCTACACCTTC,CASSLEFDGYTF,TRBJ1-2,-,TRBV5-1,-